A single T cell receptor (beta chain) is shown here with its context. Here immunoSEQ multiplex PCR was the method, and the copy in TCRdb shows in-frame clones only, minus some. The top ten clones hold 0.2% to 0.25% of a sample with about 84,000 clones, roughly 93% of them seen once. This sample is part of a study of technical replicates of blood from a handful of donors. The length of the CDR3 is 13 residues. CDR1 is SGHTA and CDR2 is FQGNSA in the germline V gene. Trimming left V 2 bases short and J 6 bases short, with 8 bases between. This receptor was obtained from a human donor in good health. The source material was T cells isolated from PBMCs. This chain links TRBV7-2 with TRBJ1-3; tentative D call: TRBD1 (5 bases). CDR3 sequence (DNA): TGTGCCAGCAGCTTAAGCAGGGAAAACACCATATATTTT. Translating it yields CASSLSRENTIYF.